This TCR beta chain was found in a study of radiotherapy plus CTLA-4 blockade in lung cancer. General observations from the study: The study found tumor-derived TCR clones expanded in blood after radiotherapy plus ipilimumab.

About this clone: Its target is unknown.

The data were produced by immunoSEQ multiplex PCR, yet TCRdb's version contains in-frame clones alone and is incomplete. The sample lists tens of thousands of clones, about 80% occurring once. Trimming left V 3 bases short and J 0 bases short, with 11 bases between. Germline V gene lookup returns CDR1 SGHRS and CDR2 YFSETQ. This CDR3 is 15 amino acids long. The sample consisted of peripheral blood, taken from a patient treated with radiotherapy plus ipilimumab. The chain joins TRBV5-1 to TRBJ2-3; possible D gene TRBD2, 6 bases. The TCR sequence derives from a human donor with non-small cell lung cancer that progressed on radiotherapy plus ipilimumab. The CDR3: CASSSTSSSTDTQYF. CDR3 sequence (DNA): TGCGCCAGCAGCTCCACTAGCAGTAGCACAGATACGCAGTATTTT.